This T cell receptor (beta chain) was obtained from a study of OX40 agonist ivuxolimab in advanced cancers. From germline, CDR1 is MNHNS and CDR2 SASEGT. V gave up 3 bases and J gave up 1 base, with 6 bases separating them. The CDR3 contains 13 residues. Worth noting for this clone: The antigen is not known.

Whole-study results and caveats: Among T cells, CD8+ cells averaged more expanded clones than CD4+ cells.

Using immunoSEQ multiplex PCR, the repertoire was profiled, and TCRdb retains in-frame clones only, with some absent. The table has more than 9,000 clones, roughly two thirds seen once. This sequence was found in an adult with an advanced solid tumor such as melanoma, head and neck, liver or kidney cancer. The chain combines TRBV6-1 with TRBJ1-1; no firm D call. This sample comprised CD4+ or CD8+ T cells sorted from blood, obtained in a trial of the OX40 agonist ivuxolimab. The CDR3 coding sequence is TGTGCCAGCAGTGACCGGGAGAACACTGAAGCTTTCTTT. The encoded protein is CASSDRENTEAFF.